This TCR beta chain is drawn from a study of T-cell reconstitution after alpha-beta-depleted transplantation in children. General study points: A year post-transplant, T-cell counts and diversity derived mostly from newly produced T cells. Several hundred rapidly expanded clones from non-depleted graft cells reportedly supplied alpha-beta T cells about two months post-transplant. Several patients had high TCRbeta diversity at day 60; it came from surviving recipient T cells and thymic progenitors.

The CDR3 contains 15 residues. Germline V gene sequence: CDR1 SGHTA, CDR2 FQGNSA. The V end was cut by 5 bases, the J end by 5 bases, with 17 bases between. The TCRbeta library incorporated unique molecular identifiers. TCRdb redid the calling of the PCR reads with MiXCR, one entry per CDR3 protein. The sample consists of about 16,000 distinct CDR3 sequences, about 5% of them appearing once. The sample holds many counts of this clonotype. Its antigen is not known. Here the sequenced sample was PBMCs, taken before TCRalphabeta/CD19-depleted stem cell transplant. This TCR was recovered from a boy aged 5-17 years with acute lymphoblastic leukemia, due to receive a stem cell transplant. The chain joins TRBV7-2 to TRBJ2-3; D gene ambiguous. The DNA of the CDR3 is TGTGCCAGCAGCCGAGACACGACAAGTTTAGATACGCAGTATTTT. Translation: CASSRDTTSLDTQYF.